What follows describes a single T cell receptor (beta chain). Its matching antigen is unknown. The data were taken from a study of shared clonotypes between healthy human individuals. Free of recent acute infections or vaccinations, the donors were healthy HIV-negative adults. The germline V and J ends were trimmed by 0 bases and 0 bases, with 7 bases remaining between them. Germline V CDR1 and CDR2: SGHKS, YYEKEE (reference sequence). The CDR3 extends over 15 amino acids. The study, taken as a whole, reports: The donor pool, a small one, limited the genetic and exposure-history diversity represented.

Deep level was the assay's run setting. In the original workflow: Quality scores were absent from the junction-only immunoSEQ sequences, so filtering differed. TCRdb's table, derived via immunoSEQ multiplex PCR, lists solely in-frame clones and lacks some. The V and J calls and clone size are taken from that table; D and trimming were inferred from the DNA. This table has some 470,000 clones, 76% appearing once. This TCR was recovered from a woman between 40 and 50 years old in good health. Some clones in this sample may be carry-over from other donors' samples. Sequencing was carried out using PBMCs. The rearrangement uses TRBV5-5 and TRBJ1-5; D not resolved. The CDR3 region has the DNA TGTGCCAGCAGCTTGGTACCCGATAGCAATCAGCCCCAGCATTTT. This gives the protein CASSLVPDSNQPQHF.